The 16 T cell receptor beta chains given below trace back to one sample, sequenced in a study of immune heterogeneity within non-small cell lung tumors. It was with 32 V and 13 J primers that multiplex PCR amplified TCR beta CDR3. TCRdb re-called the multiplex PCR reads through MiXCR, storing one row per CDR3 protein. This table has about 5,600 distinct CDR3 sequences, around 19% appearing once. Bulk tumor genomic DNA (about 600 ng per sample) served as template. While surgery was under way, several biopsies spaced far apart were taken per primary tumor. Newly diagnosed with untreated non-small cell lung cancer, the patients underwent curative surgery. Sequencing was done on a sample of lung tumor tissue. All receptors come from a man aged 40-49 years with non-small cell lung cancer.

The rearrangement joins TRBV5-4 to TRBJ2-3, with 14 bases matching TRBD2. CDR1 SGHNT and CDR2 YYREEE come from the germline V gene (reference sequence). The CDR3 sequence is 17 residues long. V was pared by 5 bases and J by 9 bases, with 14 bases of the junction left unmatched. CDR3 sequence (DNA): TGTGCCAGCAGATCGATGGGACTAGCGGGGGCTGCGGACACGCAGTATTTT. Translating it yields CASRSMGLAGAADTQYF.

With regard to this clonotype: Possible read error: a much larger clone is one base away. The CDR3: CASSDSDKDTQYF. The CDR3 DNA is TGTGCCAGCAGTGACTCGGATAAAGATACGCAGTATTTT. The rearrangement uses TRBV6-5 and TRBJ2-3, with no clear D. Germline lookup yields CDR1 MNHEY and CDR2 SVGAGI. The CDR3 runs 13 residues.

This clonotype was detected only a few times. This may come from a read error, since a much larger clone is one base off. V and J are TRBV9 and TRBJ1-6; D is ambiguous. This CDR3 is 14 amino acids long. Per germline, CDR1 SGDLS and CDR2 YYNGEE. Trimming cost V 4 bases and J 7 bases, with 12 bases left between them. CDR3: CASSPPGSNSPLHF. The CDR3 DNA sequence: TGTGCCAGCAGCCCCCCTGGCTCGAATTCACCCCTCCACTTT.

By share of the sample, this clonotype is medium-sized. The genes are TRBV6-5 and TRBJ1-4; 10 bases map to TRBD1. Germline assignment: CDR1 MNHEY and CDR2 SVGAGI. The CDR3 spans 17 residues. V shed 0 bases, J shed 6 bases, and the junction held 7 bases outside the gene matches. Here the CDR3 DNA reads TGTGCCAGCAGTTACTCGAATTTAGGGACAGGGGATGAAAAACTGTTTTTT. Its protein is CASSYSNLGTGDEKLFF.

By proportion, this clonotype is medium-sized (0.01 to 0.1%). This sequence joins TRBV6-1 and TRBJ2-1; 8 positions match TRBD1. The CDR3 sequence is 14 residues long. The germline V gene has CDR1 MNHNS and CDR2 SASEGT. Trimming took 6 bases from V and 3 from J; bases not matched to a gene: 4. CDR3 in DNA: TGTGCCAGCAGCGGACAGGGATACTACAATGAGCAGTTCTTC. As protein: CASSGQGYYNEQFF.

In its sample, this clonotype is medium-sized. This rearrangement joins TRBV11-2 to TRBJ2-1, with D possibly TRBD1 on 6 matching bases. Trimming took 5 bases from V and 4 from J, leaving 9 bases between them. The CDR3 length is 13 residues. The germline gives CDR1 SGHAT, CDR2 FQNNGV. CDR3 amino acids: CASSRGQYNEQFF. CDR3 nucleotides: TGTGCCAGCAGCCGAGGACAGTACAATGAGCAGTTCTTC.

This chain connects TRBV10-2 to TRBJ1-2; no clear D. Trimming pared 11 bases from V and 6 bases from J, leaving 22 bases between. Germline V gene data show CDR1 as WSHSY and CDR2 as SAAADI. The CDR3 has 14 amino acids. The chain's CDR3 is CAASDYLGYDGYTF. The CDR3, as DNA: TGCGCCGCGAGCGATTATTTAGGGTACGATGGCTACACCTTC.

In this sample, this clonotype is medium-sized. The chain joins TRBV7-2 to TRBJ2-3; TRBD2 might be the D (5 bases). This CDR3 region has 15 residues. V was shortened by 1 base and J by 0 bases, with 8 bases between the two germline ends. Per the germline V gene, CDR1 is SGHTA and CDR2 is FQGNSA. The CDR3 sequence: CASSLVERSTDTQYF. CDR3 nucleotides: TGTGCCAGCAGCTTAGTCGAGCGGAGCACAGATACGCAGTATTTT.

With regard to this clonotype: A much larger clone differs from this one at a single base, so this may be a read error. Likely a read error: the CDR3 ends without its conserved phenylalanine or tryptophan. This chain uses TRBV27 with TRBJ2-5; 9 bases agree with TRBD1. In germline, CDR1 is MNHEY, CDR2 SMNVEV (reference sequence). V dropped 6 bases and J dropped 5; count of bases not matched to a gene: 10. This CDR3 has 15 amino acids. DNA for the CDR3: TGTGCCAGCAGCCCCGGGACAGGGTATTGGGAGACCCAGTACCTC. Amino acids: CASSPGTGYWETQYL.

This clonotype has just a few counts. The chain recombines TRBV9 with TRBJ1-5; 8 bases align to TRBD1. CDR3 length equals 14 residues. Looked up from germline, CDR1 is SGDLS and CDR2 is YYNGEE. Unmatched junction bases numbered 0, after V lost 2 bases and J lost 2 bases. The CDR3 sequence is CASSVGQGNQPQHF. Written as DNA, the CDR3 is TGTGCCAGCAGCGTGGGACAGGGCAATCAGCCCCAGCATTTT.

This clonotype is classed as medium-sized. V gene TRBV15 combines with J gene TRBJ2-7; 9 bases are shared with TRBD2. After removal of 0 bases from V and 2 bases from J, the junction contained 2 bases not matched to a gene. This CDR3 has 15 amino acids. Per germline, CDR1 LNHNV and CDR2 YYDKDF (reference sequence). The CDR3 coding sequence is TGTGCCACCAGCAGAGAGACTAGCGGAGCCTACGAGCAGTACTTC. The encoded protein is CATSRETSGAYEQYF. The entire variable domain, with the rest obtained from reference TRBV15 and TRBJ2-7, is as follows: DAMVIQNPRYQVTQFGKPVTLSCSQTLNHNVMYWYQQKSSQAPKLLFHYYDKDFNNEADTPDNFQSRRPNTSFCFLDIRSPGLGDTAMYLCATSRETSGAYEQYFGPGTRLTVT.

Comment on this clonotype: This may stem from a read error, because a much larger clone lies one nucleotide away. The DNA of the CDR3 is TGTGCCAGCAGGGTGGGGGGGGGCGGCTACACCTTC. It codes for CASRVGGGGYTF. V is TRBV6-2 or TRBV6-3 and J is TRBJ1-2, with D perhaps TRBD1 (6 bases). The CDR3 runs to 12 residues. Trimming cost V 6 bases and J 8 bases, with 13 bases left between them. Germline loops: CDR1 MNHEY, CDR2 SVGEGT.

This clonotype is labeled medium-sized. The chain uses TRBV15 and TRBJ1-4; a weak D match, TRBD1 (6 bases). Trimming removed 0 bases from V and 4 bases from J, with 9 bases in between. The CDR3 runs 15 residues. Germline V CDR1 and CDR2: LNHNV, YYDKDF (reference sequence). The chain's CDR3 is CATSRDGQLNEKLFF. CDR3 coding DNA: TGTGCCACCAGCAGAGATGGACAGCTTAATGAAAAACTGTTTTTT. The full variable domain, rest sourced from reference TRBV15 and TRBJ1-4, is DAMVIQNPRYQVTQFGKPVTLSCSQTLNHNVMYWYQQKSSQAPKLLFHYYDKDFNNEADTPDNFQSRRPNTSFCFLDIRSPGLGDTAMYLCATSRDGQLNEKLFFGSGTQLSVL.

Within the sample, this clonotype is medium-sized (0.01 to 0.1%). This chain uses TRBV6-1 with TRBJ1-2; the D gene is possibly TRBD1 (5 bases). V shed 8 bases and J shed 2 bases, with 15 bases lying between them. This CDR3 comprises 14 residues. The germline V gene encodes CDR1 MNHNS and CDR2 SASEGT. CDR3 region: CASPLGRGNYGYTF. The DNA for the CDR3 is TGTGCCAGCCCTTTGGGACGGGGAAACTATGGCTACACCTTC.

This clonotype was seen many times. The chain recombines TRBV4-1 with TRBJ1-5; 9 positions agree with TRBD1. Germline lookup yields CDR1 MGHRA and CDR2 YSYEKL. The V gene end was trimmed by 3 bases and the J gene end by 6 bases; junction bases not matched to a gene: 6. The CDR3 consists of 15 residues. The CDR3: CASSHSKDRGQPQHF. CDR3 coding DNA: TGCGCCAGCAGCCATTCCAAGGACAGGGGTCAGCCCCAGCATTTT.

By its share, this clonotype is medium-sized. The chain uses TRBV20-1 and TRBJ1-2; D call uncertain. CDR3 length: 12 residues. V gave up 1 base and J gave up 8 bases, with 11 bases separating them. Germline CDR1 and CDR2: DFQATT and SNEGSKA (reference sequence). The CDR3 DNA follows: TGCAGTGCTAGAGTCCCAGTTCTCGGCTACACCTTC. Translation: CSARVPVLGYTF.